This T cell receptor beta chain was found in a study of T cells expressing NK-cell markers. Study-wide results and limits: Among four donors, these clonotypes also ranked first in the CD3+CD56-NKG2C+ fraction. The study left the HCMV specificity of expanded NKG2C+ T cell clones unresolved.

About this clonotype: Antigen unknown.

CDR3 length: 15 amino acids. Germline V gives CDR1 LGHDT, CDR2 YNNKEL (reference sequence). UMI-tagged 5'RACE template switching yielded the TCR beta cDNA. TCRdb re-called the 5' RACE reads and catalogs CDR3 proteins one per entry, DNA excluded. The sample's table shows about 390,000 distinct CDR3 sequences. The sequence came from a woman in her fifties or sixties in good health. The source material was blood T cells: a sorted CD56 or NKG2C T cell subset, CD4+ or CD8+ T cells, or bulk PBMC T cells (not recorded which). V usage is TRBV3-1 and J usage is TRBJ2-3; TCRdb selects TRBD1, and the lack of DNA leaves this call unchecked. This chain's CDR3 is CASSQFRQKPDTQYF.